The rows below give T cell receptor beta chains drawn from one sample of a study of T-cell reconstitution after alpha-beta-depleted transplantation in children. MiXCR, applied by TCRdb to the PCR reads, yields one record per CDR3 protein. Of about 870,000 distinct CDR3 sequences in the sample, roughly 16% are singletons; the top ten hold roughly 5%. Sequenced here: PBMCs, mostly from graft donor cells, sampled 360 days after TCRalphabeta/CD19-depleted stem cell transplant. The receptor source for this set is a male patient younger than 18 who had a stem cell transplant for acute lymphoblastic leukemia, so the T cells may come from the graft donor. CDR3s include the opening cysteine and the closing phenylalanine or tryptophan. Fields, in order: V gene, J gene, D gene, clone size, CDR3 DNA, CDR3 protein. The D gene is left open where the match is weak. Rows may omit the clone size; those that give it use once, few, many or a size class.

V: TRBV12-3/TRBV12-4
J: TRBJ1-2
D: .
size: many
DNA: TGTGCCAGCAGTTTAGGGGCTGGCTACACCTTC
CDR3: CASSLGAGYTF

V: TRBV14
J: TRBJ2-3
D: TRBD2
size: .
DNA: TGTGCCAGCAGACGAGGCGGGAGGGCCTGGGATACGCAGTATTTT
CDR3: CASRRGGRAWDTQYF

V: TRBV7-9
J: TRBJ1-2
D: .
size: few
DNA: TGTGCCAGCAGCTTACACAGGGTTCATGGCTACACCTTC
CDR3: CASSLHRVHGYTF

V: TRBV5-1
J: TRBJ2-5
D: TRBD1
size: .
DNA: TGCGCCAGCAGCTTGGCGACAGGGAATCGCCAAGAGACCCAGTACTTC
CDR3: CASSLATGNRQETQYF

V: TRBV2
J: TRBJ2-1
D: TRBD2
size: few
DNA: TGTGCCAGCAGGGGGGGAATTGGGACTAGTGGAGACAATGAGCAGTTCTTC
CDR3: CASRGGIGTSGDNEQFF

V: TRBV6-1
J: TRBJ2-1
D: .
size: few
DNA: TGTGCCAGCAGTCCCCTCAGGGTTCTTACCTACAATGAGCAGTTCTTC
CDR3: CASSPLRVLTYNEQFF

V: TRBV29-1
J: TRBJ1-1
D: .
size: .
DNA: TGCAGCGTTGAGGGGGGCGCGGCTGAAGCTTTCTTT
CDR3: CSVEGGAAEAFF

V: TRBV5-1
J: TRBJ1-2
D: .
size: .
DNA: TGCGCCAGCGGGATGACAGGAAACTATGGCTACACCTTC
CDR3: CASGMTGNYGYTF

V: TRBV7-6
J: TRBJ2-1
D: .
size: .
DNA: TGTGCCAGCAGCTTATCTCTACCTATAGCGGCAGGATCCTACAATGAGCAGTTCTTC
CDR3: CASSLSLPIAAGSYNEQFF

V: TRBV3-1
J: TRBJ2-2
D: .
size: .
DNA: TGTGCCAGCAGCCAAGGCCCTCCGAGCACCGGGGAGCTGTTTTTT
CDR3: CASSQGPPSTGELFF

V: TRBV5-1
J: TRBJ2-2
D: TRBD2
size: few
DNA: TGCGCCAGCAGCGGCGGGGGTAATTCGAACACCGGGGAGCTGTTTTTT
CDR3: CASSGGGNSNTGELFF

V: TRBV5-6
J: TRBJ2-5
D: .
size: few
DNA: TGTGCCAGCAGCCAGCAGCGCCAGGCCACACAAGAGACCCAGTACTTC
CDR3: CASSQQRQATQETQYF

V: TRBV7-9
J: TRBJ2-6
D: .
size: .
DNA: TGTGCCAGCAGCTTCAGGAACTCTGGGGCCAACGTCCTGACTTTC
CDR3: CASSFRNSGANVLTF

V: TRBV11-2
J: TRBJ1-1
D: TRBD1
size: .
DNA: TGTGCCAGCAGCACCGTAACAGGGGTGGGCACTGAAGCTTTCTTT
CDR3: CASSTVTGVGTEAFF

V: TRBV2
J: TRBJ2-4
D: .
size: .
DNA: TGTGCCAGCAGTGGAGATGAAACGGAAAACATTCAGTACTTC
CDR3: CASSGDETENIQYF

V: TRBV5-1
J: TRBJ2-7
D: .
size: .
DNA: TGCGCCAGCCGTTCGAGACACCGATACGAGCAGTACTTC
CDR3: CASRSRHRYEQYF

V: TRBV4-1
J: TRBJ2-5
D: TRBD2
size: .
DNA: TGCGCCAGCAGCCACGGACTAGCGGGAGTTCAGGAGACCCAGTACTTC
CDR3: CASSHGLAGVQETQYF

V: TRBV25-1
J: TRBJ2-5
D: .
size: many
DNA: TGTGCCAGCAGTGAATACTCGTTGTTGGAGACCCAGTACTTC
CDR3: CASSEYSLLETQYF

V: TRBV12-3/TRBV12-4
J: TRBJ1-1
D: TRBD1
size: few
DNA: TGTGCCAGCAGCTCCGGACAGGCGGGGGACACTGAAGCTTTCTTT
CDR3: CASSSGQAGDTEAFF

V: TRBV30
J: TRBJ2-3
D: .
size: .
DNA: TGTGCCTGGAGGTTGGCAGATACGCAGTATTTT
CDR3: CAWRLADTQYF

V: TRBV21-1
J: TRBJ2-3
D: .
size: many
DNA: TGTGCCAGCCGACTCCAGGAAGATACGCAGTATTTT
CDR3: CASRLQEDTQYF

V: TRBV12-3/TRBV12-4
J: TRBJ1-2
D: .
size: .
DNA: TGTGCCAGCAGTTTAGTCCCAGGGAGGGCTAACTATGGCTACACCTTC
CDR3: CASSLVPGRANYGYTF

V: TRBV3-1
J: TRBJ1-6
D: .
size: .
DNA: TGTGCCAGCCGGAGCCCCGGTGCATCACCCCTCCACTTT
CDR3: CASRSPGASPLHF

V: TRBV29-1
J: TRBJ2-1
D: .
size: few
DNA: TGCAGCGTCGGTAGCGGAGGGATCCTCAATGAGCAGTTCTTC
CDR3: CSVGSGGILNEQFF

V: TRBV14
J: TRBJ2-5
D: .
size: many
DNA: TGTGCCAGCAGCCAAGTACAGGGGAGGACTAGAGAGACCCAGTACTTC
CDR3: CASSQVQGRTRETQYF

V: TRBV5-1
J: TRBJ2-7
D: TRBD2
size: many
DNA: TGCGCCAGCAGCCGGGGGACTAGCGACGCCTACGAGCAGTACTTC
CDR3: CASSRGTSDAYEQYF

V: TRBV11-2
J: TRBJ2-7
D: TRBD2
size: .
DNA: TGTGCCAGCAGCTTAGTTCGGCTAGCGGGAGCCCAGCCCTCCTACGAGCAGTACTTC
CDR3: CASSLVRLAGAQPSYEQYF

V: TRBV20-1
J: TRBJ1-1
D: .
size: once
DNA: TGCAGTGCGGCCAGGGGGAACACTGAAGCTTTCTTT
CDR3: CSAARGNTEAFF

V: TRBV3-1
J: TRBJ2-6
D: .
size: few
DNA: TGTGCCAGCAGCCAAGGTCAGCTCTTAGGTGGGGCCAACGTCCTGACTTTC
CDR3: CASSQGQLLGGANVLTF

V: TRBV5-1
J: TRBJ2-6
D: TRBD2
size: few
DNA: TGCGCCAGCAGTCTTGATGTCTTTAGCGGGAGCTCTGGGGCCAACGTCCTGACTTTC
CDR3: CASSLDVFSGSSGANVLTF

V: TRBV12-3/TRBV12-4
J: TRBJ2-7
D: .
size: .
DNA: TGTGCCAGCAGCCAGAGCGGTTCCCTCTACGAGCAGTACTTC
CDR3: CASSQSGSLYEQYF

V: TRBV20-1
J: TRBJ2-3
D: TRBD2
size: few
DNA: TGCAGTGCTACCTCCGGAGGAGCGGGGGAAGATACGCAGTATTTT
CDR3: CSATSGGAGEDTQYF

V: TRBV29-1
J: TRBJ2-7
D: .
size: few
DNA: TGCAGCGTTGAAGACCCCTACCTAACAGGGCACGAGCAGTACTTC
CDR3: CSVEDPYLTGHEQYF

V: TRBV4-1
J: TRBJ2-2
D: .
size: .
DNA: TGCGCCAGCAGCCACCCCGGGGATGGGGAGCTGTTTTTT
CDR3: CASSHPGDGELFF

V: TRBV6-5
J: TRBJ1-1
D: .
size: .
DNA: TGTGCCAGCAGTTACGGGGAGGTCCCTTTCTTT
CDR3: CASSYGEVPFF

V: TRBV19
J: TRBJ2-2
D: TRBD2
size: .
DNA: TGTGCCAGTACCCCGTGGGGAGGGAGCTCCACCGGGGAGCTGTTTTTT
CDR3: CASTPWGGSSTGELFF

V: TRBV2
J: TRBJ2-1
D: TRBD2
size: many
DNA: TGTGCCAGCAGTGGGGACTACTACAATGAGCAGTTCTTC
CDR3: CASSGDYYNEQFF

V: TRBV12-3/TRBV12-4
J: TRBJ1-4
D: TRBD1
size: many
DNA: TGTGCCAGCAGTCATGACAGGGGTAATGAAAAACTGTTTTTT
CDR3: CASSHDRGNEKLFF

V: TRBV7-8
J: TRBJ2-7
D: .
size: .
DNA: TGTGCCAGCAGCTTAGTGACAGGTCCTTCCTACGAGCAGTACTTC
CDR3: CASSLVTGPSYEQYF

V: TRBV20-1
J: TRBJ2-2
D: TRBD2
size: few
DNA: TGCAGTGCTAGAAGTGCTAGCGGGAGGGCCACCGGGGAGCTGTTTTTT
CDR3: CSARSASGRATGELFF

V: TRBV27
J: TRBJ2-7
D: .
size: .
DNA: TGTGCCAGCAGTTACTACGAGGCGGGAACCTACGAGCAGTACTTC
CDR3: CASSYYEAGTYEQYF

V: TRBV24-1
J: TRBJ2-5
D: .
size: many
DNA: TGTGCCACCAGTGATGTAGCTAGTCTGCAGGGAGAGACCCAGTACTTC
CDR3: CATSDVASLQGETQYF

V: TRBV3-1
J: TRBJ2-2
D: TRBD2
size: few
DNA: TGTGCCAGCAGCCTCGGACTAGCGGGAGCGTTCACCGGGGAGCTGTTTTTT
CDR3: CASSLGLAGAFTGELFF

V: TRBV20-1
J: TRBJ1-2
D: .
size: .
DNA: TGCAGTGCTTTTCTTCTCCCCAAGCCGGGAAGGAATGGCTACACCTTC
CDR3: CSAFLLPKPGRNGYTF

V: TRBV4-1
J: TRBJ2-7
D: TRBD2
size: many
DNA: TGCGCCAGCAGCCAAGTGACTAGCGGGAGTCTCCAGTACTTC
CDR3: CASSQVTSGSLQYF

V: TRBV10-2
J: TRBJ2-7
D: .
size: few
DNA: TGCGCCAGCAGTGAGTCGATCGCTAAAGCTAACGTGGTCGAGCAGTACTTC
CDR3: CASSESIAKANVVEQYF

V: TRBV18
J: TRBJ1-1
D: .
size: few
DNA: TGTGCCAGCTCACCCCTGGGGGGCGGAAATGGTGACACTGAAGCTTTCTTT
CDR3: CASSPLGGGNGDTEAFF

V: TRBV7-9
J: TRBJ2-7
D: .
size: few
DNA: TGTGCCAGCAGCTTATATGCAGACCCCTTGTACGAGCAGTACTTC
CDR3: CASSLYADPLYEQYF

V: TRBV25-1
J: TRBJ2-5
D: .
size: few
DNA: TGTGCCAGCAGTGAATATAACAGCCAAGAGACCCAGTACTTC
CDR3: CASSEYNSQETQYF